These 28 T cell receptor beta chains share one sample of origin, sequenced in a study of blood T cell repertoires in COVID-19. The assay was immunoSEQ multiplex PCR, and TCRdb's table has in-frame clones only and misses some. The sample lists roughly 320,000 clones, almost 85% occurring once. Sequencing was performed on peripheral blood. The origin of the receptors is a human donor in a cohort sampled during active COVID-19.

V and J are TRBV5-4 and TRBJ1-1, with D perhaps TRBD1 (5 bases). Trimming cost V 3 bases and J 5 bases, with 11 bases left between them. The CDR3 has 13 residues. Germline V gene sequence: CDR1 SGHNT, CDR2 YYREEE (reference sequence). In DNA, the CDR3 is TGTGCCAGCAGCTGGGGGGTTGAGACTGAAGCTTTCTTT. Protein sequence: CASSWGVETEAFF.

V is TRBV30 and J is TRBJ1-2; no clear D gene. Germline V gene sequence: CDR1 GTSNPN, CDR2 SVGIG (reference sequence). The germline V and J ends were trimmed by 5 bases and 4 bases, with 17 bases remaining between them. CDR3 length equals 14 residues. Here the CDR3 reads CAWSVTAGSYGYTF. The CDR3 DNA sequence: TGTGCCTGGTCCGTGACGGCAGGATCCTATGGCTACACCTTC. Full variable domain (outside the CDR3, taken from reference TRBV30 and TRBJ1-2): SQTIHQWPATLVQPVGSPLSLECTVEGTSNPNLYWYRQAAGRGLQLLFYSVGIGQISSEVPQNLSASRPQDRQFILSSKKLLLSDSGFYLCAWSVTAGSYGYTFGSGTRLTVV.

The chain couples TRBV25-1 to TRBJ1-2; no clear D gene. Looked up from germline, CDR1 is MGHDK and CDR2 is SYGVNS. Trimming took off 3 bases at V and 5 bases at J, with 10 bases between the two ends. This CDR3 is built from 13 residues. The CDR3 is CASSELAGYGYTF. The CDR3 coding sequence is TGTGCCAGCAGTGAGCTAGCCGGGTATGGCTACACCTTC.

The chain recombines TRBV5-1 with TRBJ2-7; 8 nucleotides line up with TRBD1. Germline assignment: CDR1 SGHRS and CDR2 YFSETQ. The CDR3 runs to 14 residues. The trim removed 3 bases at V and 4 bases at J, leaving 6 bases unmatched. CDR3 residues: CASSSDRGGYEQYF. In DNA form, the CDR3 reads TGCGCCAGCAGCTCCGACAGGGGTGGGTACGAGCAGTACTTC.

CDR3 nucleotides: TGTGCCAGCAGCTTACATCGGGGGGACACCGGGGAGCTGTTTTTT. Its translation: CASSLHRGDTGELFF. The chain carries TRBV11-1 and TRBJ2-2, with 7 bases identical to TRBD2. CDR1 and CDR2 (germline): SGHAT, FQDESV (reference sequence). Trimming removed 2 bases from V and 3 bases from J; junction bases left unmatched: 3. This CDR3 contains 15 residues.

This clone was counted once. The chain joins TRBV30 to TRBJ2-7, with TRBD1 matching 7 bases. This CDR3 has 12 residues. V dropped 4 bases and J dropped 5; count of bases not matched to a gene: 5. Germline CDR1 is GTSNPN and CDR2 is SVGIG (reference sequence). The CDR3 region has the DNA TGTGCCTGGAAGACAGGGTCCCACGAGCAGTACTTC. It yields the protein CAWKTGSHEQYF. The full variable domain, its missing parts supplied by reference TRBV30 and TRBJ2-7, is SQTIHQWPATLVQPVGSPLSLECTVEGTSNPNLYWYRQAAGRGLQLLFYSVGIGQISSEVPQNLSASRPQDRQFILSSKKLLLSDSGFYLCAWKTGSHEQYFGPGTRLTVT.

CDR3 sequence: CASSSTSFGQETQYF. DNA for the CDR3: TGTGCCAGCAGCTCGACTAGTTTTGGCCAAGAGACCCAGTACTTC. The chain employs TRBV7-9 and TRBJ2-5; the D gene is possibly TRBD2 (6 bases). Between the trimmed V and J ends, which lost 4 bases and 1 base, there was a span of 13 bases. CDR1 is SEHNR, CDR2 FQNEAQ, per germline (reference sequence). CDR3 size: 15 residues.

The CDR3 DNA reads as TGTGCCAGTAGTATCAATCCGGGACAGCCCGCCTACGAGCAGTACTTC. Amino acid sequence: CASSINPGQPAYEQYF. This sequence joins TRBV19 and TRBJ2-7, with 7 nucleotides matching TRBD1. Per germline, CDR1 LNHDA and CDR2 SQIVND (reference sequence). With V trimmed by 3 bases and J by 2 bases, 10 bases remained unmatched. The CDR3 has 16 amino acids.

The chain couples TRBV5-1 to TRBJ1-3; 7 nucleotides match TRBD1. The V gene's germline CDR1 is SGHRS and CDR2 YFSETQ. V lost 4 bases, J lost 2 bases, and 9 bases stayed unmatched. The CDR3 runs to 16 residues. The CDR3 loop is CASSTAGGSAGNTIYF. The CDR3 bases are TGCGCCAGCAGCACAGCAGGGGGAAGTGCTGGAAACACCATATATTTT. The full variable domain, in which reference TRBV5-1 and TRBJ1-3 provide the parts outside the CDR3, is KAGVTQTPRYLIKTRGQQVTLSCSPISGHRSVSWYQQTPGQGLQFLFEYFSETQRNKGNFPGRFSGRQFSNSRSEMNVSTLELGDSALYLCASSTAGGSAGNTIYFGEGSWLTVV.

The chain joins TRBV18 to TRBJ1-1, with D hard to call. Germline CDR1 reads KGHSH; CDR2 reads LQKENI. Deletions cut 3 bases from V and 6 bases from J, with 14 bases between. CDR3 size: 14 residues. CDR3: CASSPFNNYPEAFF. CDR3 nucleotide sequence: TGTGCCAGCTCACCTTTTAATAACTACCCTGAAGCTTTCTTT. The whole variable domain, filled in from reference TRBV18 and TRBJ1-1, reads NAGVMQNPRHLVRRRGQEARLRCSPMKGHSHVYWYRQLPEEGLKFMVYLQKENIIDESGMPKERFSAEFPKEGPSILRIQQVVRGDSAAYFCASSPFNNYPEAFFGQGTRLTVV.

The count of this clone is one. This chain uses TRBV24-1 with TRBJ2-5; a possible D gene is TRBD2 (6 bases). This CDR3 is 15 amino acids long. Germline V gives CDR1 KGHDR, CDR2 SFDVKD. V lost 3 bases to trimming and J lost 2 bases, with 12 bases between them. CDR3 coding DNA: TGTGCCACCAGTGATCCCGGGAGAAAACAAGAGACCCAGTACTTC. Translation: CATSDPGRKQETQYF.

The gene calls are TRBV11-2 and TRBJ1-6; weak D call: TRBD1 (6 bases). V dropped 5 bases and J dropped 6 bases, with 11 bases sitting between them. The CDR3 runs 14 residues. Germline-derived CDR1 and CDR2 are SGHAT and FQNNGV. In nucleotides, the CDR3 is TGTGCCAGCAGCCCCGGACAGACTAATTCACCCCTCCACTTT. Protein sequence: CASSPGQTNSPLHF.

This rearrangement joins TRBV3-1 (or the pseudogene TRBV3-2) to TRBJ2-7, with D uncertain. Germline-derived CDR1 and CDR2 are LGHDT and YNNKEL (reference sequence). The CDR3 is made up of 11 amino acids. Trimming took off 1 base at V and 6 bases at J, with 4 bases between the two ends. DNA of the CDR3: TGTGCCAGCAGCCAAGCTCTCGAGCAGTACTTC. Translated: CASSQALEQYF.

The CDR3 region is CSVEGGLSGAYEQYF. For the CDR3, the DNA is TGCAGCGTTGAGGGGGGGCTCAGCGGGGCCTACGAGCAGTACTTC. The V gene is TRBV29-1, the J gene TRBJ2-7; D possibly corresponds to TRBD2 (7 bases). Trimming pared 3 bases from V and 2 bases from J, leaving 17 bases between. Germline CDR1 reads SQVTM; CDR2 reads ANQGSEA. This CDR3 spans 15 amino acids.

The CDR3 protein is CASSLNTGNSNQPQHF. The CDR3 DNA reads as TGTGCCAGCTCCCTCAACACAGGGAATAGCAATCAGCCCCAGCATTTT. The rearrangement links TRBV18 to TRBJ1-5; TRBD1 is a possible D gene (6 bases). V was cut by 6 bases and J by 0 bases, with 15 bases left in between. Per the germline V gene, CDR1 is KGHSH and CDR2 is LQKENI. The CDR3 sequence is 16 residues long.

This chain links TRBV18 with TRBJ2-3, with 7 bases that match TRBD2. The CDR3 sequence is 16 residues long. The germline V gene encodes CDR1 KGHSH and CDR2 LQKENI. After removal of 5 bases from V and 1 base from J, the junction contained 9 bases not matched to a gene. CDR3 nucleotide sequence: TGTGCCAGCTCATCAAATCGCCGGGGGGGCACAGATACGCAGTATTTT. It translates to CASSSNRRGGTDTQYF.

The gene calls are TRBV10-3 and TRBJ1-2; 10 bases map to TRBD1. CDR1 and CDR2 from the germline V gene are ENHRY and SYGVKD. V gave up 3 bases and J gave up 6 bases; unmatched junction bases: 1. The CDR3 covers 13 residues. The CDR3 protein is CAISDGQGDGYTF. CDR3 bases: TGTGCCATCAGTGATGGACAGGGGGATGGCTACACCTTC.

The chain's CDR3 is CASSPAGTGLTEAFF. DNA for the CDR3: TGTGCCAGCAGCCCAGCCGGGACAGGGTTAACTGAAGCTTTCTTT. This chain links TRBV5-4 with TRBJ1-1; 9 positions match TRBD1. The length of the CDR3 is 15 residues. The V and J ends lost 4 bases and 5 bases, in that order; junction bases with no gene match: 9. CDR1 and CDR2 (germline): SGHNT, YYREEE (reference sequence). The entire variable domain, with the rest obtained from reference TRBV5-4 and TRBJ1-1, is as follows: ETGVTQSPTHLIKTRGQQVTLRCSSQSGHNTVSWYQQALGQGPQFIFQYYREEENGRGNFPPRFSGLQFPNYSSELNVNALELDDSALYLCASSPAGTGLTEAFFGQGTRLTVV.

V gene TRBV3-1 (or the pseudogene TRBV3-2) combines with J gene TRBJ1-6; 10 positions agree with TRBD1. Trimming removed 7 bases from V and 7 bases from J; junction bases left unmatched: 7. The V gene's germline CDR1 is LGHDT and CDR2 YNNKEL (reference sequence). The CDR3 is 15 amino acids. The CDR3: CASKVTGGANSPLHF. CDR3 DNA sequence: TGTGCCAGCAAGGTGACAGGGGGCGCCAATTCACCCCTCCACTTT.

The rearrangement links TRBV5-1 to TRBJ2-2; possible D gene TRBD1, 6 bases. The V gene's germline CDR1 is SGHRS and CDR2 YFSETQ. The CDR3 totals 15 residues. V was pared by 5 bases and J by 7 bases, with 18 bases between. CDR3 coding DNA: TGCGCCAGCAGTTTAGGGACACATAAGGGCGGGGAGCTGTTTTTT. Protein product: CASSLGTHKGGELFF.

V gene TRBV7-6 combines with J gene TRBJ2-3, with a tentative D call TRBD2 (6 bases). CDR1 and CDR2 (germline): SGHVS, FNYEAQ. V was pared by 2 bases and J by 4 bases, with 13 bases between. This CDR3 region has 15 residues. CDR3 sequence reads: CASSLSGGKPDTQYF. CDR3 DNA: TGTGCCAGCAGCTTAAGTGGGGGGAAACCAGATACGCAGTATTTT.

V usage is TRBV5-6 and J usage is TRBJ1-2, with 7 bases fitting TRBD1. The germline V gene has CDR1 SGHDT and CDR2 YYEEEE. V gave up 1 base and J gave up 2 bases; unmatched junction bases: 8. CDR3 length: 16 residues. CDR3 sequence reads: CASSLFAGGLNYGYTF. Here the CDR3 DNA reads TGTGCCAGCAGCTTGTTTGCAGGGGGGTTGAACTATGGCTACACCTTC.

This sequence joins TRBV19 and TRBJ2-3; TRBD2 aligns across 10 bases. The V gene's germline CDR1 is LNHDA and CDR2 SQIVND (reference sequence). The CDR3 contains 16 residues. V gave up 5 bases and J gave up 2 bases; unmatched junction bases: 7. The CDR3 nucleotides read TGTGCCAGTAGTCCTCTACTAGCGGGGCTCACAGATACGCAGTATTTT. Translating gives CASSPLLAGLTDTQYF.

This sequence joins TRBV6-1 and TRBJ2-6; D may be TRBD2 (5 bases). The V end lost 2 bases, the J end lost 0 bases, and 5 bases lay between the germline ends. CDR1 is MNHNS and CDR2 is SASEGT in the germline V gene. The CDR3 is 15 amino acids. The CDR3 sequence: CASSETSSGANVLTF. The CDR3 DNA follows: TGTGCCAGCAGTGAAACTAGCTCTGGGGCCAACGTCCTGACTTTC.

The chain has TRBV18 and TRBJ2-2, with 8 bases that match TRBD1. V lost 3 bases and J lost 6; bases outside the gene matches: 6. The CDR3 has 15 residues. Germline CDR1 reads KGHSH; CDR2 reads LQKENI. Here the CDR3 reads CASSPRTGPAGELFF. The DNA for the CDR3 is TGTGCCAGCTCACCGCGGACAGGGCCGGCCGGGGAGCTGTTTTTT.

Worth noting for this clone: The sample carries other DNA sequences with the same CDR3. The gene calls are TRBV6-5 and TRBJ1-1; maybe TRBD1 (6 bases). Trimming stripped 4 bases from V and 1 base from J, with 7 bases between. The CDR3 length is 13 residues. CDR1 is MNHEY, CDR2 SVGAGI, per germline. The CDR3 sequence is CASSLTGNTEAFF. In DNA form, the CDR3 reads TGTGCCAGCAGTTTGACAGGGAACACTGAAGCTTTCTTT.

This clone was recorded only once. The chain couples TRBV5-1 to TRBJ1-1; 11 bases are a match to TRBD1. Germline CDR1 is SGHRS and CDR2 is YFSETQ. V lost 3 bases to trimming and J lost 0 bases; unmatched junction nucleotides: 16. This CDR3 region has 20 residues. CDR3 loop: CASSSELNRDRGGMNTEAFF. In DNA form, the CDR3 reads TGCGCCAGCAGCTCCGAACTAAACCGGGACAGGGGGGGCATGAACACTGAAGCTTTCTTT.

V usage is TRBV5-1 and J usage is TRBJ1-2, with D tentatively TRBD1 (5 bases). V was pared by 0 bases and J by 3 bases, with 12 bases between. Germline V gene sequence: CDR1 SGHRS, CDR2 YFSETQ. The length of the CDR3 is 15 residues. As DNA, the CDR3 is TGCGCCAGCAGCTTGGGGGCAGGGAGGGACTATGGCTACACCTTC. Protein product: CASSLGAGRDYGYTF. Combining the CDR3 with reference TRBV5-1 and TRBJ1-2 gives the whole variable domain KAGVTQTPRYLIKTRGQQVTLSCSPISGHRSVSWYQQTPGQGLQFLFEYFSETQRNKGNFPGRFSGRQFSNSRSEMNVSTLELGDSALYLCASSLGAGRDYGYTFGSGTRLTVV.